This entry lists 5 T cell receptor beta chains sequenced from one sample in a study of T cell changes during pregnancy in multiple sclerosis. Libraries were prepared by immunoSEQ multiplex PCR; TCRdb keeps only in-frame clonotypes and omits some of them. This sample yields 90,000 or so clones, of which about 91% are seen a single time; around 1.8% belongs to the top ten. The material was peripheral blood, obtained in the first trimester of pregnancy. Receptor source: a female donor in good health, enrolled as a control in a pregnancy study.

V usage is TRBV20-1 and J usage is TRBJ1-2; a weak D match, TRBD1 (5 bases). Looked up from germline, CDR1 is DFQATT and CDR2 is SNEGSKA (reference sequence). The CDR3 consists of 11 residues. V was shortened by 5 bases and J by 4 bases, with 8 bases between the two germline ends. CDR3 DNA sequence: TGCAGTGCTGGGGGGACCTATGGCTACACCTTC. This encodes CSAGGTYGYTF.

The gene calls are TRBV6-1 and TRBJ1-5; the match to TRBD1 covers 7 bases. Looked up from germline, CDR1 is MNHNS and CDR2 is SASEGT. CDR3 length equals 15 residues. Losses at the gene ends were 6 bases for V and 7 bases for J; bases not matched to a gene: 12. Written as DNA, the CDR3 is TGTGCCAGCAGCTTCCGGGAGGGGGCAGGCCAGCCCCAGCATTTT. Translating it yields CASSFREGAGQPQHF.

The chain combines TRBV9 with TRBJ2-2; 8 bases match TRBD1. Germline lookup yields CDR1 SGDLS and CDR2 YYNGEE. CDR3 length: 15 amino acids. J lost 5 bases, V lost 1 base, and 4 bases had no gene match. CDR3 DNA sequence: TGTGCCAGCAGCGTATCAGGGGGCGTTACCGGGGAGCTGTTTTTT. This gives the protein CASSVSGGVTGELFF.

The chain recombines TRBV10-3 with TRBJ1-4; D gene ambiguous. The germline V and J ends were trimmed by 3 bases and 0 bases, with 5 bases remaining between them. The CDR3 totals 14 residues. CDR1 ENHRY and CDR2 SYGVKD come from the germline V gene. The CDR3 bases are TGTGCCATCAGTGAACCAGCAACTAATGAAAAACTGTTTTTT. This sequence encodes CAISEPATNEKLFF.

This clone was counted once. The V gene is TRBV4-3, the J gene TRBJ2-7, with D perhaps matching TRBD2 (6 bases). CDR3 length: 14 residues. Trimming took off 4 bases at V and 2 bases at J, with 12 bases between the two ends. Germline loops: CDR1 LGHNA, CDR2 YSLEER. CDR3 sequence (DNA): TGCGCCAGCAGCCGGTCGGGGACTCCCTACGAGCAGTACTTC. It is translated as CASSRSGTPYEQYF.